The 28 T cell receptor beta chains presented below share a single source sample, sequenced in a study of blood T cell repertoires in COVID-19. Produced via immunoSEQ multiplex PCR; TCRdb's table is partial and in-frame only. The sample yields about 270,000 clones, around 86% seen once. The sample was PBMCs or T cells enriched from blood (not recorded which). All receptors come from a man between 18 and 29 years old who had recovered from COVID-19.

This chain joins TRBV7-2 and TRBJ2-5; 7 bases are shared with TRBD2. This CDR3 has 14 amino acids. Germline V CDR1 and CDR2: SGHTA, FQGNSA. Germline trimming cut 5 bases from V and 1 base from J; bases unmatched to any gene: 4. CDR3 in amino acids: CASSVGGGQETQYF. In DNA, the CDR3 is TGTGCCAGCAGCGTGGGCGGGGGCCAAGAGACCCAGTACTTC.

The chain carries TRBV5-1 and TRBJ1-2; 9 positions match TRBD1. The junction had 2 bases not matched to a gene; V was cut back by 2 bases and J by 6 bases. This CDR3 has 13 residues. Per the germline V gene, CDR1 is SGHRS and CDR2 is YFSETQ. CDR3 DNA: TGCGCCAGCAGCTTCGGACAGGGGAATGGCTACACCTTC. Amino acid sequence: CASSFGQGNGYTF.

V and J are TRBV4-1 and TRBJ1-1, with D hard to call. The CDR3 has 14 amino acids. From germline, CDR1 is MGHRA and CDR2 YSYEKL. V lost 0 bases and J 1 base, leaving 6 bases between the germline ends. The CDR3 loop reads CASSQDRQNTEAFF. In nucleotides, the CDR3 is TGCGCCAGCAGCCAAGATCGACAGAACACTGAAGCTTTCTTT.

V gene TRBV28 combines with J gene TRBJ2-1; TRBD2 matches at 8 bases. This CDR3 contains 15 residues. Germline V gene sequence: CDR1 MDHEN, CDR2 SYDVKM. V dropped 5 bases and J dropped 8; count of bases not matched to a gene: 11. CDR3 in amino acids: CASSNLAGAVDEQFF. CDR3 in DNA: TGTGCCAGCAGTAATCTAGCGGGTGCAGTGGATGAGCAGTTCTTC. The whole variable domain, remainder taken from reference TRBV28 and TRBJ2-1, is DVKVTQSSRYLVKRTGEKVFLECVQDMDHENMFWYRQDPGLGLRLIYFSYDVKMKEKGDIPEGYSVSREKKERFSLILESASTNQTSMYLCASSNLAGAVDEQFFGPGTRLTVL.

The genes are TRBV5-4 and TRBJ2-3; TRBD1 is a possible D gene (6 bases). Trimming left V 5 bases short and J 7 bases short, with 14 bases between. The CDR3 runs to 13 residues. Germline CDR1 SGHNT, CDR2 YYREEE (reference sequence). CDR3 region: CASRLQGSNTQYF. Here the CDR3 DNA reads TGTGCCAGCAGACTGCAGGGGTCGAATACGCAGTATTTT.

The V gene is TRBV6-5, the J gene TRBJ1-2; 8 positions match TRBD1. The CDR3 has 15 amino acids. J was trimmed by 8 bases and V by 3 bases; bases with no gene match: 11. Germline V gives CDR1 MNHEY, CDR2 SVGAGI. The CDR3 reads CASSYLDRGILGYTF. CDR3 DNA: TGTGCCAGCAGTTATCTAGACAGGGGAATTTTGGGCTACACCTTC.

The rearrangement links TRBV10-3 to TRBJ2-7; possibly TRBD2 for D (5 bases). Germline V gives CDR1 ENHRY, CDR2 SYGVKD. Trimming stripped 5 bases from V and 5 bases from J, with 19 bases between. The CDR3 covers 15 residues. The CDR3 protein is CAISPGSGVGNEQYF. The CDR3 nucleotides read TGTGCCATCAGTCCAGGCAGCGGAGTGGGAAACGAGCAGTACTTC.

This clone came up once. The genes are TRBV28 and TRBJ2-5, with D possibly being TRBD1 (6 bases). The CDR3 runs to 14 residues. V was cut by 6 bases and J by 2 bases, with 13 bases left in between. The germline V gene has CDR1 MDHEN and CDR2 SYDVKM. The CDR3: CASSRGQQQETQYF. The CDR3 region has the DNA TGTGCCAGCAGCCGAGGACAGCAACAAGAGACCCAGTACTTC.

V gene TRBV7-6 combines with J gene TRBJ2-2; 7 bases align to TRBD1. CDR3 length: 16 amino acids. Germline-derived CDR1 and CDR2 are SGHVS and FNYEAQ. V lost 7 bases, J lost 2 bases, and 10 bases stayed unmatched. DNA for the CDR3: TGTGCCAGCACTCATCGACAGGGCATTAACACCGGGGAGCTGTTTTTT. Translated, it gives CASTHRQGINTGELFF.

The genes are TRBV20-1 and TRBJ2-2; TRBD2 aligns across 8 bases. This CDR3 is 14 amino acids long. Per germline, CDR1 DFQATT and CDR2 SNEGSKA (reference sequence). With 3 bases clipped from V and 5 bases from J, the junction kept 5 bases outside the gene matches. The CDR3, as DNA: TGCAGTGCTAGTTACGGGAGGGATACCGGGGAGCTGTTTTTT. It is translated as CSASYGRDTGELFF.

V is TRBV7-9 and J is TRBJ2-3, with 12 bases fitting TRBD2. The CDR3 covers 16 residues. The V segment lost 6 bases and the J segment 5 bases; nucleotides outside the gene matches: 9. The germline CDR1 and CDR2 sequences are SEHNR and FQNEAQ (reference sequence). The CDR3 reads CASSHVTSGRRDTQYF. The CDR3 nucleotides are TGTGCCAGCAGTCACGTGACTAGCGGGAGAAGAGATACGCAGTATTTT.

This clone has a single count. The chain combines TRBV18 with TRBJ1-2; D is unclear. Germline V gives CDR1 KGHSH, CDR2 LQKENI. CDR3 size: 18 residues. V was trimmed by 3 bases and J by 0 bases, leaving 20 bases between them. The CDR3 region has the DNA TGTGCCAGCTCACCGTTAAATCATCCTTACAGAGCTAACTATGGCTACACCTTC. It encodes CASSPLNHPYRANYGYTF.

The V call is TRBV5-1, the J call TRBJ2-1; 7 nucleotides line up with TRBD2. Germline V gives CDR1 SGHRS, CDR2 YFSETQ. This CDR3 spans 16 amino acids. The junction had 9 bases not matched to a gene; V was cut back by 1 base and J by 5 bases. The CDR3 here is CASSLIGGSSHNEQFF. The CDR3 DNA follows: TGCGCCAGCAGCTTGATAGGCGGGAGTTCCCACAATGAGCAGTTCTTC. The variable domain in full, with the rest retrieved from reference TRBV5-1 and TRBJ2-1, is KAGVTQTPRYLIKTRGQQVTLSCSPISGHRSVSWYQQTPGQGLQFLFEYFSETQRNKGNFPGRFSGRQFSNSRSEMNVSTLELGDSALYLCASSLIGGSSHNEQFFGPGTRLTVL.

The chain uses TRBV7-9 and TRBJ2-1; TRBD1 matches 11 bases. J was trimmed by 6 bases and V by 7 bases; bases with no gene match: 8. The CDR3 spans 15 residues. Per the germline V gene, CDR1 is SEHNR and CDR2 is FQNEAQ (reference sequence). CDR3 bases: TGTGCCAGCACCAACCGGGACAGGGGGTTCAATGAGCAGTTCTTC. It yields the protein CASTNRDRGFNEQFF. The complete variable domain, with remaining parts taken from reference TRBV7-9 and TRBJ2-1, reads DTGVSQNPRHKITKRGQNVTFRCDPISEHNRLYWYRQTLGQGPEFLTYFQNEAQLEKSRLLSDRFSAERPKGSFSTLEIQRTEQGDSAMYLCASTNRDRGFNEQFFGPGTRLTVL.

This chain links TRBV6-4 with TRBJ2-3; possible D gene TRBD1, 6 bases. The CDR3 loop spans 13 amino acids. Germline values: CDR1 MRHNA, CDR2 SNTAGT. Deletions cut 6 bases from V and 2 bases from J, with 9 bases between. As DNA, the CDR3 is TGTGCCAGCAGCGGACAGCCCACAGATACGCAGTATTTT. Protein: CASSGQPTDTQYF.

The chain employs TRBV3-1 (or the pseudogene TRBV3-2) and TRBJ2-5; 7 nucleotides align to TRBD1. CDR3 size: 14 residues. Germline V lookup: CDR1 LGHDT, CDR2 YNNKEL (reference sequence). The J segment lost 2 bases and the V segment lost 5 bases, leaving 5 bases of the junction unmatched. The DNA for the CDR3 is TGTGCCAGCAGCTACGGGACAGTACAAGAGACCCAGTACTTC. This translates into CASSYGTVQETQYF.

This CDR3 reads CASSRRQGSNEQFF. The CDR3 DNA sequence: TGTGCCAGCTCACGTCGACAGGGGAGTAATGAGCAGTTCTTC. The rearrangement links TRBV18 to TRBJ2-1; 8 positions match TRBD1. The germline gives CDR1 KGHSH, CDR2 LQKENI. V shed 4 bases, J shed 7 bases, and the junction held 6 bases outside the gene matches. The CDR3 is 14 amino acids.

The chain recombines TRBV7-9 with TRBJ1-2; D not resolved. The V end lost 1 base, the J end lost 4 bases, and 19 bases lay between the germline ends. The CDR3 covers 17 residues. Per germline, CDR1 SEHNR and CDR2 FQNEAQ (reference sequence). DNA of the CDR3: TGTGCCAGCAGCTTAGGGGCCTCTCTGGCCCTTAGCTATGGCTACACCTTC. This sequence encodes CASSLGASLALSYGYTF.

The gene calls are TRBV5-1 and TRBJ2-1; 8 positions match TRBD1. Trimming removed 3 bases from V and 2 bases from J; junction bases left unmatched: 1. In germline, CDR1 is SGHRS, CDR2 YFSETQ. CDR3 length equals 14 residues. This chain's CDR3 is CASSSGGPYNEQFF. Here the CDR3 DNA reads TGCGCCAGCAGCTCAGGGGGCCCCTACAATGAGCAGTTCTTC. Looking up the rest from reference TRBV5-1 and TRBJ2-1 gives the full variable domain: KAGVTQTPRYLIKTRGQQVTLSCSPISGHRSVSWYQQTPGQGLQFLFEYFSETQRNKGNFPGRFSGRQFSNSRSEMNVSTLELGDSALYLCASSSGGPYNEQFFGPGTRLTVL.

This sequence joins TRBV11-2 and TRBJ2-7, with 10 bases that match TRBD1. Per the germline V gene, CDR1 is SGHAT and CDR2 is FQNNGV. Trimming removed 5 bases from V and 3 bases from J; junction bases left unmatched: 4. CDR3 length: 14 residues. CDR3 in amino acids: CASSPGQGGYEQYF. In nucleotides, the CDR3 is TGTGCCAGCAGCCCCGGACAGGGGGGCTACGAGCAGTACTTC.

This clone has more than one count but fewer than ten. The chain has TRBV19 and TRBJ1-2; D ambiguous. The length of the CDR3 is 13 residues. The V gene lost 9 bases and the J gene lost 4 bases, with 15 bases spanning the gap. CDR1 and CDR2 from the germline V gene are LNHDA and SQIVND (reference sequence). CDR3 protein: CASRGRGIYGYTF. The CDR3 DNA follows: TGTGCCAGCCGCGGCCGGGGAATCTATGGCTACACCTTC.

This clone appeared a single time. The chain combines TRBV3-1 (or the pseudogene TRBV3-2) with TRBJ2-7; 11 bases are a match to TRBD2. Germline-derived CDR1 and CDR2 are LGHDT and YNNKEL (reference sequence). This CDR3 spans 15 amino acids. Germline trimming cut 4 bases from V and 5 bases from J; bases unmatched to any gene: 7. CDR3 in DNA: TGTGCCAGCAGCCTTACTAGCGGGAGCCCCCACGAGCAGTACTTC. This gives the protein CASSLTSGSPHEQYF.

This chain connects TRBV4-1 to TRBJ2-1; TRBD1 matches at 8 bases. CDR1 is MGHRA, CDR2 YSYEKL, per germline. The CDR3 spans 14 residues. With V trimmed by 3 bases and J by 6 bases, 4 bases remained unmatched. For the CDR3, the DNA is TGCGCCAGCAGCCAGGACAGGGTGATCAATGAGCAGTTCTTC. Its protein is CASSQDRVINEQFF.

The rearrangement joins TRBV11-2 to TRBJ1-2; 9 nucleotides agree with TRBD1. V lost 5 bases to trimming and J lost 8 bases; unmatched junction nucleotides: 15. This CDR3 has 16 residues. The germline V gene has CDR1 SGHAT and CDR2 FQNNGV. The CDR3 spells CASSRTLEGQGSGYTF. CDR3 nucleotides: TGTGCCAGCAGCCGCACCCTAGAGGGACAGGGCTCCGGCTACACCTTC. The variable domain in full, with the rest retrieved from reference TRBV11-2 and TRBJ1-2, is EAGVAQSPRYKIIEKRQSVAFWCNPISGHATLYWYQQILGQGPKLLIQFQNNGVVDDSQLPKDRFSAERLKGVDSTLKIQPAKLEDSAVYLCASSRTLEGQGSGYTFGSGTRLTVV.

This chain uses TRBV21-1 with TRBJ2-1; the table gives TRBD1 as D, unverified against the DNA. TRBV21-1 has pseudogene status. There are 14 residues in the CDR3. As DNA, the CDR3 is TGTGCCAGCAGCTCGATGGACAAATACAATGAGCAGTTCTTC. This translates into CASSSMDKYNEQFF.

The V and J genes are TRBV27 and TRBJ2-7, with 11 bases matching TRBD2. The V gene's germline CDR1 is MNHEY and CDR2 SMNVEV (reference sequence). Losses at the gene ends were 3 bases for V and 1 base for J; bases not matched to a gene: 5. This CDR3 has 16 residues. The CDR3 reads CASSFLAGGGSYEQYF. The CDR3 region has the DNA TGTGCCAGCAGTTTCCTAGCGGGAGGTGGGTCCTACGAGCAGTACTTC.

In its sample, this clone was seen a few times. The chain carries TRBV24-1 and TRBJ2-7; D is unresolved. The CDR3 spans 11 residues. Germline-derived CDR1 and CDR2 are KGHDR and SFDVKD. With 2 bases removed from V and 5 bases from J, the gap between germline ends came to 3 bases. CDR3 DNA: TGTGCCACCAGTGATTACAACGAGCAGTACTTC. Protein sequence: CATSDYNEQYF.

The rearrangement uses TRBV25-1 and TRBJ2-1; D is ambiguous. Germline V gene lookup returns CDR1 MGHDK and CDR2 SYGVNS. This CDR3 has 11 amino acids. V lost 4 bases and J 8 bases, leaving 6 bases between the germline ends. CDR3 in amino acids: CASSAFHEQFF. In DNA, the CDR3 is TGTGCCAGCAGTGCCTTTCATGAGCAGTTCTTC.